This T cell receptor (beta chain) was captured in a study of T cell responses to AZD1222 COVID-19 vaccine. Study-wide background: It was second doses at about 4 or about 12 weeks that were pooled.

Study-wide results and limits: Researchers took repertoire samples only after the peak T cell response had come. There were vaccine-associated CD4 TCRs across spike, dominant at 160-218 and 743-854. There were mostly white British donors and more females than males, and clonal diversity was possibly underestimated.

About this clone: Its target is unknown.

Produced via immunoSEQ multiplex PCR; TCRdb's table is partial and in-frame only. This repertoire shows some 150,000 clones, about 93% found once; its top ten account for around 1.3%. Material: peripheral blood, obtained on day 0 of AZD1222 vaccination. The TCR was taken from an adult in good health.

CDR3 protein: CASSILGLGSSYNSPLHF. CDR3 DNA: TGTGCCAGCTCCATCCTTGGCCTGGGGAGCTCCTATAATTCACCCCTCCACTTT. The V gene is TRBV18, the J gene TRBJ1-6; D not certain. The CDR3 loop spans 18 amino acids. Germline CDR1 and CDR2: KGHSH and LQKENI. Trimming left V 6 bases short and J 0 bases short, with 18 bases between. Full variable domain (outside the CDR3, taken from reference TRBV18 and TRBJ1-6): NAGVMQNPRHLVRRRGQEARLRCSPMKGHSHVYWYRQLPEEGLKFMVYLQKENIIDESGMPKERFSAEFPKEGPSILRIQQVVRGDSAAYFCASSILGLGSSYNSPLHFGNGTRLTVT.